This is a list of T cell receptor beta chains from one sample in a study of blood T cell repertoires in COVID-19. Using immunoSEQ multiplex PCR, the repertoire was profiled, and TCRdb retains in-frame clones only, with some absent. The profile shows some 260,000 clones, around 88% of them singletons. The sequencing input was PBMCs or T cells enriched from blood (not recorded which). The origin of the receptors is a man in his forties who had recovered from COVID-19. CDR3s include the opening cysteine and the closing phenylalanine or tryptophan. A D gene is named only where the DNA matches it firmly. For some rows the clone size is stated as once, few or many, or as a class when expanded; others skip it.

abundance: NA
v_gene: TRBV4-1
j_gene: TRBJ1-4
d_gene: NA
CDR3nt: TGCGCCAGCAGCTCACGGAGGGACGATCGGGATGAAAAACTGTTTTTT
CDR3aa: CASSSRRDDRDEKLFF

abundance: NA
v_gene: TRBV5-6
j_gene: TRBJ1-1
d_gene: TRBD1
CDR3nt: TGTGCCAGCAGCTTCCCCGTATTCGGACAGGGGGCCACTGAAGCTTTCTTT
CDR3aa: CASSFPVFGQGATEAFF

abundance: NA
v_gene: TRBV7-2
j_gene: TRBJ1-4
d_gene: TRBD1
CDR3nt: TGTGCCAGCAGCCCTGGGACAGCGGCAACTAATGAAAAACTGTTTTTT
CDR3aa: CASSPGTAATNEKLFF

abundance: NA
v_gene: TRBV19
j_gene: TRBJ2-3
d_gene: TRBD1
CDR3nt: TGTGCCAGTAGTACGAGGACAGGGGGCACAGATACGCAGTATTTT
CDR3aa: CASSTRTGGTDTQYF

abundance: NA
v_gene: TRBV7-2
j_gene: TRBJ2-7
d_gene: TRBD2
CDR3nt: TGTGCCAGCAGCTTAGTAGCGGGAGGGTCGCGTTACGAGCAGTACTTC
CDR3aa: CASSLVAGGSRYEQYF

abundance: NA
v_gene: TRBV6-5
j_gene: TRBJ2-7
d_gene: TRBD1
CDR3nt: TGTGCCAGCGACAGGGAAAGGTACGAGCAGTACTTC
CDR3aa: CASDRERYEQYF

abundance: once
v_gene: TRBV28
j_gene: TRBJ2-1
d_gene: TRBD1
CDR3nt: TGTGCCAGCAGTGCAAACAGGGGAATCTACAATGAGCAGTTCTTC
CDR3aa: CASSANRGIYNEQFF

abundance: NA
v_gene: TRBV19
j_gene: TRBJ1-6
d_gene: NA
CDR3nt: TGTGCCAGTCGCGACGGCGGAAGCTCCTATAATTCACCCCTCCACTTT
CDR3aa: CASRDGGSSYNSPLHF

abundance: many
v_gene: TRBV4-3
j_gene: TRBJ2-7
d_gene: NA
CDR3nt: TGCGCCAGCAGCCAAGAAGGTGGCCCCGTGGGGCCGGAACGGACCTACGAGCAGTACTTC
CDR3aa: CASSQEGGPVGPERTYEQYF

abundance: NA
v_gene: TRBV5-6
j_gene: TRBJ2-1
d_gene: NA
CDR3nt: TGTGCCAGCAGCTTCTTTGGCGGTGCTAGTGAGCAGTTCTTC
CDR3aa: CASSFFGGASEQFF

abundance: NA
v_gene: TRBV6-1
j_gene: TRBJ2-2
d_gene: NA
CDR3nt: TGTGCCAGCAGTGAAGCCATTTGGGGCAGGGTGACGGACACCGGGGAGCTGTTTTTT
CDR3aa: CASSEAIWGRVTDTGELFF

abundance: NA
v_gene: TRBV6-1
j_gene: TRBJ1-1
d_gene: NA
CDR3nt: TGTGCCAGCAGTGAAAGGGAGGGGTACACTGAAGCTTTCTTT
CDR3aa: CASSEREGYTEAFF

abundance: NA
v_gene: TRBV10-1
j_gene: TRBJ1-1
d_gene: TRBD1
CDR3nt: TGCGCCAGCAGTGAGGACAGGGCGAAAACGTTCTTT
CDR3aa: CASSEDRAKTFF

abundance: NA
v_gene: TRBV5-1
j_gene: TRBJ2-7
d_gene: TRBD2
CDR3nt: TGCGCCAGCAGCTGGACTAGCGGGGGGCCCTACGAGCAGTACTTC
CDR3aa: CASSWTSGGPYEQYF

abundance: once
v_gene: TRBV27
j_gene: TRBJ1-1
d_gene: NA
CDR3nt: TGTGCCAGCAGTTTTGGGGGCCTGACTGAAGCTTTCTTT
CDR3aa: CASSFGGLTEAFF

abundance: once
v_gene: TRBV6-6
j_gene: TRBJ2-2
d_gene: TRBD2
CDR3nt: TGTGCCAGTAAACCTAGCGGGGGATACACCGGGGAGCTGTTTTTT
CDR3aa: CASKPSGGYTGELFF

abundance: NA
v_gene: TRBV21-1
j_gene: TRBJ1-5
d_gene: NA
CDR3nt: TGTGCCAGGATGCTCCGCGGACAGATCCCCAATCAGCCCCAGCATTTT
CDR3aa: CARMLRGQIPNQPQHF

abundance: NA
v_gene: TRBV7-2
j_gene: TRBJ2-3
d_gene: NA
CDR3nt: TGTGCCAGCAGCTTAGATCGGCGGGGTTTCTCTAGCACAGATACGCAGTATTTT
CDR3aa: CASSLDRRGFSSTDTQYF

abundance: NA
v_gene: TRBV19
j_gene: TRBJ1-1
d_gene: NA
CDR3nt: TGTGCCAGTAGTATGTGGGGAGGTACTGAAGCTTTCTTT
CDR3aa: CASSMWGGTEAFF

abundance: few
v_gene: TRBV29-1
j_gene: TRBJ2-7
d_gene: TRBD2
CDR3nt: TGCAGCGTTGAAGGCGGGAGAGGCTACGAGCAGTACTTC
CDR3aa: CSVEGGRGYEQYF

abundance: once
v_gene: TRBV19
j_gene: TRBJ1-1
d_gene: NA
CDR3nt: TGTGCCAGTAGGGGTTCCTCGTTCGGCGGGCTGAACACTGAAGCTTTCTTT
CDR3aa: CASRGSSFGGLNTEAFF

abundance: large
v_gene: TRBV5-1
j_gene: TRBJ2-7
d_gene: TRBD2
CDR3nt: TGCGCCAGCAGCTTCTTAGCGGGGGGGAACTACGAGCAGTACTTC
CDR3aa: CASSFLAGGNYEQYF

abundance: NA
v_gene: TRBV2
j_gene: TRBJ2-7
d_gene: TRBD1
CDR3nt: TGTGCCAGCAAACACAGGGGCCGGAGCTCCTACGAGCAGTACTTC
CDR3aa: CASKHRGRSSYEQYF

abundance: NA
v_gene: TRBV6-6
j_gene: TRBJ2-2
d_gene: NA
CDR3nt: TGTGCCAGCAGTTACGGGCAGCCGAACACCGGGGAGCTGTTTTTT
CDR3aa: CASSYGQPNTGELFF

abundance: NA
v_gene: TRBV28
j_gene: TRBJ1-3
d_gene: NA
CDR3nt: TGTGCCAGCAGTCCCGGGGGTTCATCTGGAAACACCATATATTTT
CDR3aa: CASSPGGSSGNTIYF

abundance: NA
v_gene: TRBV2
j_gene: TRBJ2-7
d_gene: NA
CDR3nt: TGTGCCAGCAGTGAAGCGCAGGGCGAGCGCTACGAGCAGTACTTC
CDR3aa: CASSEAQGERYEQYF

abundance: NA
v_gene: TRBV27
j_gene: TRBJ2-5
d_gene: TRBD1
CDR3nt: TGTGCCAGCAGTTTACGGGGACAGCTAGAACAAGAGACCCAGTACTTC
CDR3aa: CASSLRGQLEQETQYF

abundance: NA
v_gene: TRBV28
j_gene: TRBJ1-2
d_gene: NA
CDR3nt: TGTGCCAGCGGGGGGGCTTATGGCTACACCTTC
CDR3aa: CASGGAYGYTF

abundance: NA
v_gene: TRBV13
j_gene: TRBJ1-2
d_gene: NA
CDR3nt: TGTGCCAGCAGCCCCTTATACGGGATCGGCTACACCTTC
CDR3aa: CASSPLYGIGYTF

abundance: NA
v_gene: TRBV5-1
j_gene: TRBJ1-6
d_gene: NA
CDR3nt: TGCGCCAGCAGCTTGGGGTGGGGTTCGGGAAATTCACCCCTCCACTTT
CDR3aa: CASSLGWGSGNSPLHF

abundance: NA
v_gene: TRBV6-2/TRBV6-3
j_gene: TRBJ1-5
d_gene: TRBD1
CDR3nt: TGTGCCAGCAGTCAGACCAGGACAGGGGGCAATCAGCCCCAGCATTTT
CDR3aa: CASSQTRTGGNQPQHF

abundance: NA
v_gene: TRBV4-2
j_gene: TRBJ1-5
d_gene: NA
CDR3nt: TGTGCCAGCAGCCTGGGGGAGAGGGGAGGTCAGCCCCAGCATTTT
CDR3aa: CASSLGERGGQPQHF

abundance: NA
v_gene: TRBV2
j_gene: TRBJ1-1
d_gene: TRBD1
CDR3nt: TGTGCCAGCAGGGGGACAGTCGGCGCCCAGAACACTGAAGCTTTCTTT
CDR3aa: CASRGTVGAQNTEAFF

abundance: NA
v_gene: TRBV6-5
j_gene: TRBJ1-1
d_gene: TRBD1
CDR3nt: TGTGCCAGCAGTTACGCGGGGACAGGTTACACTGAAGCTTTCTTT
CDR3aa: CASSYAGTGYTEAFF

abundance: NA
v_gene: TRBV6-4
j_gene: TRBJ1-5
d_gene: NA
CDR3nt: TGTGCCCTACGTTTGGGCAATCAGCCCCAGCATTTT
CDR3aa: CALRLGNQPQHF

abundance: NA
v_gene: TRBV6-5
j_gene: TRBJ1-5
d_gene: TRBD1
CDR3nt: TGTGCCAGCAGCCTGGACAGGGGCAATCAGCCCCAGCATTTT
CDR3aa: CASSLDRGNQPQHF

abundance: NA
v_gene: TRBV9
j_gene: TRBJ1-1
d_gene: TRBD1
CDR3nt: TGTGCCAGCAGCGTAGGGACAGGGCTTCTTGGCACTGAAGCTTTCTTT
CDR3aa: CASSVGTGLLGTEAFF

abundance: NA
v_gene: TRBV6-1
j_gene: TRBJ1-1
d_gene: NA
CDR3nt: TGTGCCAGCAGTGAAGGCAGCAGACTAGCGAACACTGAAGCTTTCTTT
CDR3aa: CASSEGSRLANTEAFF

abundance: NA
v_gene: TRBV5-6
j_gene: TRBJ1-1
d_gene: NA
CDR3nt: TGTGCCAGCAGCTTGGATCCAGGGTGGGGGAACACTGAAGCTTTCTTT
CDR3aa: CASSLDPGWGNTEAFF

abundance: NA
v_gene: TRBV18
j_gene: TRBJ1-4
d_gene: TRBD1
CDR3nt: TGTGCCAGCTCACCAAGATCGGCGCAGGGGGCTAATGAAAAACTGTTTTTT
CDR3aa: CASSPRSAQGANEKLFF

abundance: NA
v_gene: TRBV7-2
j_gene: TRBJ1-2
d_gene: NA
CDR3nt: TGTGCCAGCAGCATACCGACAGACTACTATGGCTACACCTTC
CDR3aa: CASSIPTDYYGYTF

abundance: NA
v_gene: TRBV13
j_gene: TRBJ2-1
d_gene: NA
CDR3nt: TGTGCCAGCAGCTTGCGCGGTAGCTCCTACAATGAGCAGTTCTTC
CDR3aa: CASSLRGSSYNEQFF

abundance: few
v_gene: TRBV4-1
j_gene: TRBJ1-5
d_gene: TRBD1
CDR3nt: TGCGCCAGCAGCCAAGTGGGACAGGGCAATCAGCCCCAGCATTTT
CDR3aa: CASSQVGQGNQPQHF

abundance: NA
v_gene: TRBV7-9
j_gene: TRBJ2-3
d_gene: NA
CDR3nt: TGTGCCAGCAGAGCAGGGGCCACAGATACGCAGTATTTT
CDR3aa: CASRAGATDTQYF

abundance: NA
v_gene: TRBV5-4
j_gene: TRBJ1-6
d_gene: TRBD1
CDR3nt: TGTGCCAGCAGCGCCCGGACAGGGGTTAATTCACCCCTCCACTTT
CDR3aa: CASSARTGVNSPLHF

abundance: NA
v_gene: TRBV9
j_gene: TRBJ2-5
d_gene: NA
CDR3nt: TGTGCCAGCAGCGTCTCTACAGGGATGAGTGCCCAGTACTTC
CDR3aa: CASSVSTGMSAQYF

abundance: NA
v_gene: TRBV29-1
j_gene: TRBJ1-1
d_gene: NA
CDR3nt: TGCAGCGCTGCGGGAGGGAAGGGCACTGAAGCTTTCTTT
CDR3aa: CSAAGGKGTEAFF

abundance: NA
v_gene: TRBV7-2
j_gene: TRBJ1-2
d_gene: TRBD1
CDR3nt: TGTGCCAGCAGCTTGCATCCGGGACAGGGGGGAGGCTATGGCTACACCTTC
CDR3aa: CASSLHPGQGGGYGYTF

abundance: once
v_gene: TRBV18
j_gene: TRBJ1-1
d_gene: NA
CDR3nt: TGTGCCAGCTCACCAAATCGGGGGGCAACTGAAGCTTTCTTT
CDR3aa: CASSPNRGATEAFF

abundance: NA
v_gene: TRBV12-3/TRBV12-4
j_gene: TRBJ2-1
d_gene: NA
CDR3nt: TGTGCCAGCACCCTACGGGGAGACAATGAGCAGTTCTTC
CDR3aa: CASTLRGDNEQFF

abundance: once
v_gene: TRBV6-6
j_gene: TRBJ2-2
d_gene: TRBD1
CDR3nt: TGTGCCAGCAGTCGCCTAGGACAGGGATACACCGGGGAGCTGTTTTTT
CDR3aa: CASSRLGQGYTGELFF

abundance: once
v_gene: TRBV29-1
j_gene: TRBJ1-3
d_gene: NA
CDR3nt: TGCAGCGTTGCGGGGAGGGTAAACTCTGGAAACACCATATATTTT
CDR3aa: CSVAGRVNSGNTIYF

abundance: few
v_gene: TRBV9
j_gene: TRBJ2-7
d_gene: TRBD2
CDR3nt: TGTGCCAGCAGCGTAGATATAGGACTAGCGGGAAACGAGCAGTACTTC
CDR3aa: CASSVDIGLAGNEQYF